This TCR beta chain was sequenced in a study of CD8 T cells in ankylosing spondylitis. Germline assignment: CDR1 SGHRS and CDR2 YFSETQ. Trimming took off 1 base at V and 0 bases at J, with 12 bases between the two ends. The CDR3 covers 16 residues. A single record per CDR3 protein comes from TCRdb applying MiXCR to the 5' RACE reads. Among hundreds of thousands of distinct CDR3 sequences listed, roughly 26% were seen once. Findings of the study overall: The study identified a TCR beta motif of roughly eight highly homologous variants that appeared characteristic of ankylosing spondylitis blood.

Regarding this clonotype: The antigen is undetermined.

This sequence was found in a male donor with ankylosing spondylitis. Material for sequencing was blood, either unsorted or a sorted T cell fraction (not recorded which). The genes are TRBV5-1 and TRBJ2-3; D assignment may be TRBD1 or TRBD2 (5 bases each). The CDR3 region has the DNA TGCGCCAGCAGCTTGCGGGGACGGACGAGCACAGATACGCAGTATTTT. Translation: CASSLRGRTSTDTQYF.